This T cell receptor beta chain emerged from a study of chemoradiotherapy in HPV16-positive cancers. Sequencing was performed with immunoSEQ multiplex PCR; in TCRdb, only in-frame clones are kept and a portion is missing. The data show approximately 4,200 clones, 90% to 95% seen once. General observations from the study: Candidate HPV-specific clones and E7-related TCR motifs grew in tumor during treatment.

On this clone: Antigen unknown.

CDR3 size: 13 residues. The receptor's source is a human donor with HPV-associated anogenital cancer. Sequences were derived from tumor tissue, sampled from a patient who underwent chemoradiotherapy. The V call is TRBV7-5, the J call TRBJ2-7. TRBV7-5 is assigned pseudogene status. CDR3 bases: TGTGTCAGGGGGCTGGGACGCGACTACGAGCAGTACTTC. This translates into CVRGLGRDYEQYF.